This TCR beta chain was recorded in a study of immune cell composition in non-small cell lung cancer. Study-wide context: Most cases were lung adenocarcinoma or squamous cell carcinoma.

Overall study findings and caveats: No significant correlation existed between pack-years smoked and tumour clonality. Lung adenocarcinomas had lower top 10 clone scores and clonality than squamous tumours. In adenocarcinoma, maximal tumour-associated clone frequency tracked TIL tumour reactivity.

Clones were read by immunoSEQ multiplex PCR, and TCRdb kept only the in-frame ones, dropping some. Counted here are fewer than 6,500 clones, around three quarters occurring once; the ten biggest clones make up under 12%. This clone has more than one count but fewer than ten. Its antigen remains unidentified. The germline CDR1 and CDR2 sequences are MNHEY and SVGAGI. V gave up 0 bases and J gave up 2 bases, with 6 bases separating them. This CDR3 has 14 amino acids. This sequence was found in a human donor with non-small cell lung cancer. Specimen: lung tumor tissue. This chain joins TRBV6-5 and TRBJ2-3; no firm D call. In nucleotides, the CDR3 is TGTGCCAGCAGTTACTCACAGTTCACAGATACGCAGTATTTT. It translates to CASSYSQFTDTQYF.